This is a list of T cell receptor beta chains from one sample in a study of T cell changes during pregnancy in multiple sclerosis. TCRdb keeps only in-frame clones here, not all; method: immunoSEQ multiplex PCR. Among more than 65,000 clones listed, 75% to 95% were seen once. The material sequenced was peripheral blood, taken in the first trimester of pregnancy. The receptors shown here come from a female donor with multiple sclerosis, enrolled in a pregnancy study. CDR3s include the opening cysteine and the closing phenylalanine or tryptophan. Fields, in order: V gene, J gene, clone size, D gene, CDR3 protein, CDR3 DNA. D genes are given only for firm matches. For some rows the clone size is stated as once, few or many, or as a class when expanded; others skip it.

>TRBV28|TRBJ1-1|.|.
CASSPPGGRVEAFF
TGTGCCAGCAGTCCTCCCGGGGGGAGGGTTGAAGCTTTCTTT
>TRBV2|TRBJ2-7|.|.
CASSPSYEQYF
TGTGCCAGCAGCCCATCCTACGAGCAGTACTTC
>TRBV28|TRBJ1-1|.|TRBD1
CASSPGGRNTEAFF
TGTGCCAGCAGTCCAGGGGGGCGTAACACTGAAGCTTTCTTT
>TRBV11-2|TRBJ2-5|.|.
CASSPGAGQQETQYF
TGTGCCAGCAGCCCAGGTGCGGGACAGCAAGAGACCCAGTACTTC
>TRBV27|TRBJ1-3|.|TRBD1
CASSLCTGAISGNTIYF
TGTGCCAGCAGTTTATGCACAGGGGCGATCTCTGGAAACACCATATATTTT
>TRBV7-7|TRBJ2-5|.|.
CASSRGLVGAQETQYF
TGTGCCAGCAGCCGAGGACTAGTGGGGGCCCAAGAGACCCAGTACTTC
>TRBV4-1|TRBJ2-5|.|.
CASSPLLASYETQYF
TGCGCCAGCAGTCCTTTATTAGCCTCTTACGAGACCCAGTACTTC
>TRBV18|TRBJ2-3|.|TRBD1
CASSPSGTVSTDTQYF
TGTGCCAGCTCACCCTCCGGGACAGTGAGCACAGATACGCAGTATTTT
>TRBV5-8|TRBJ1-1|.|.
CASSLEGSMNTEAFF
TGTGCCAGCAGCTTGGAGGGGTCAATGAACACTGAAGCTTTCTTT
>TRBV10-3|TRBJ1-4|.|TRBD1
CAIRQGVDEKLFF
TGTGCCATCAGACAGGGGGTAGATGAAAAACTGTTTTTT
>TRBV9|TRBJ2-2|.|.
CASSVSSPGELFF
TGTGCCAGCAGCGTTTCTAGCCCCGGGGAGCTGTTTTTT
>TRBV18|TRBJ2-7|.|.
CASSLNIPGALAYEQYF
TGTGCCAGCTCACTTAACATCCCAGGGGCCCTGGCCTACGAGCAGTACTTC
>TRBV28|TRBJ2-3|.|TRBD1
CASRRQGADTQYF
TGTGCCAGCAGGAGGCAGGGGGCGGATACGCAGTATTTT
>TRBV9|TRBJ2-4|.|.
CASSVEHSGIQYF
TGTGCCAGCAGCGTAGAACACTCGGGCATTCAGTACTTC
>TRBV28|TRBJ2-1|.|.
CASSFMPSSYNEQFF
TGTGCCAGCAGTTTTATGCCCAGCTCCTACAATGAGCAGTTCTTC
>TRBV30|TRBJ1-2|.|TRBD1
CALGQEKGRFNYGYTF
TGTGCCCTTGGACAGGAGAAAGGGCGGTTTAACTATGGCTACACCTTC
>TRBV14|TRBJ1-1|.|TRBD1
CASSPTGTDTEAFF
TGTGCCAGCAGCCCGACAGGGACGGACACTGAAGCTTTCTTT
>TRBV2|TRBJ2-1|once|TRBD2
CASSGREVENEQFF
TGTGCCAGCAGTGGGCGGGAGGTTGAAAATGAGCAGTTCTTC
>TRBV21-1|TRBJ2-3|.|.
CASSPRGLAGGGTDTQYF
TGTGCCAGCAGCCCGAGAGGGCTAGCGGGGGGTGGCACAGATACGCAGTATTTT
>TRBV28|TRBJ1-5|.|.
CASSLMGGHNQPQHF
TGTGCCAGCAGTTTAATGGGAGGGCACAATCAGCCCCAGCATTTT
>TRBV7-3|TRBJ2-7|.|TRBD1
CASSADRDHEQYF
TGTGCCAGCAGCGCGGACAGGGACCACGAGCAGTACTTC
>TRBV28|TRBJ2-1|.|.
CASSLRTAYNEQFF
TGTGCCAGCAGTTTAAGGACAGCCTACAATGAGCAGTTCTTC
>TRBV2|TRBJ1-5|.|.
CASKGDNQPQHF
TGTGCCAGCAAGGGAGATAATCAGCCCCAGCATTTT
>TRBV5-4|TRBJ2-3|.|TRBD1
CASSPGTATDTQYF
TGTGCCAGCAGCCCTGGGACAGCCACAGATACGCAGTATTTT
>TRBV28|TRBJ1-3|many|TRBD1
CASSTHRGLSGNTIYF
TGTGCCAGCAGCACCCACAGGGGGCTCTCTGGAAACACCATATATTTT
>TRBV6-1|TRBJ2-1|.|TRBD2
CASSEAGSSGTSYNEQFF
TGTGCCAGCAGTGAAGCGGGTAGTAGCGGGACGTCCTACAATGAGCAGTTCTTC
>TRBV13|TRBJ2-7|.|.
CASSTNDYEQYF
TGTGCCAGCAGCACAAACGATTACGAGCAGTACTTC
>TRBV6-6|TRBJ2-5|.|.
CASSPRVPKETQYF
TGTGCCAGCAGCCCCAGGGTACCCAAGGAGACCCAGTACTTC
>TRBV27|TRBJ1-2|.|.
CASRPSGRNYGYTF
TGTGCCAGTAGGCCCTCGGGGAGGAATTATGGCTACACCTTC
>TRBV6-1|TRBJ1-1|few|.
CASSEMGRTEAFF
TGTGCCAGCAGTGAAATGGGGCGCACTGAAGCTTTCTTT
>TRBV10-2|TRBJ1-2|.|TRBD1
CASSPTGDFMLHYGYTF
TGCGCCAGCAGCCCAACAGGGGACTTTATGCTGCACTATGGCTACACCTTC
>TRBV30|TRBJ1-4|.|TRBD1
CASNRDRNEKLFF
TGTGCCAGTAATCGGGACAGGAATGAAAAACTGTTTTTT
>TRBV7-3|TRBJ2-1|.|TRBD2
CASSLIGRVKSSYNEQFF
TGTGCCAGCAGCTTAATAGGGAGGGTTAAGAGCTCCTACAATGAGCAGTTCTTC
>TRBV7-2|TRBJ2-3|.|TRBD2
CASSLSAGDSAQYF
TGTGCCAGCAGCTTATCAGCGGGGGACTCCGCGCAGTATTTT
>TRBV6-5|TRBJ1-2|.|.
CASSEQGKGYTF
TGTGCCAGCAGCGAGCAGGGCAAGGGCTACACCTTC
>TRBV9|TRBJ2-1|.|TRBD2
CASSTSGSSYNEQFF
TGTGCCAGCAGCACTAGCGGGAGCTCCTACAATGAGCAGTTCTTC
>TRBV5-1|TRBJ1-3|once|TRBD1
CASSLAGDRPSGSGNTIYF
TGCGCCAGCAGCTTGGCCGGGGACAGGCCGTCAGGCTCTGGAAACACCATATATTTT
>TRBV9|TRBJ2-1|.|TRBD2
CASSDRDYLYNEQFF
TGTGCCAGCAGCGACCGGGACTACCTCTACAATGAGCAGTTCTTC
>TRBV2|TRBJ2-2|.|.
CASSEGRRRPNTGELFF
TGTGCCAGCAGTGAAGGCAGGCGAAGACCGAACACCGGGGAGCTGTTTTTT